The 6 T cell receptor beta chains below come from one sample, sequenced in a study of control samples from healthy donors and cancer patients. Method: immunoSEQ multiplex PCR; TCRdb's copy keeps in-frame clones and lacks some. The sample lists 200,000 to 250,000 clones, just under 95% seen once, with 1.5% in the top ten. Input material: blood. The receptor source for this set is a man in his fifties in good health.

The chain joins TRBV5-4 to TRBJ1-2; D gene ambiguous. Trimming stripped 4 bases from V and 1 base from J, with 11 bases between. The CDR3 runs to 14 residues. Per the germline V gene, CDR1 is SGHNT and CDR2 is YYREEE (reference sequence). CDR3 sequence: CASSPESSNYGYTF. As DNA, the CDR3 is TGTGCCAGCAGCCCAGAATCAAGTAACTATGGCTACACCTTC.

The J gene is TRBJ2-3, the V gene TRBV6-5; the match to TRBD2 covers 8 bases. Germline values: CDR1 MNHEY, CDR2 SVGAGI. Germline trimming cut 7 bases from V and 4 bases from J; bases unmatched to any gene: 7. The CDR3 loop spans 14 amino acids. The CDR3 loop is CASNPPGGSDTQYF. DNA of the CDR3: TGTGCCAGCAACCCTCCGGGGGGGTCAGATACGCAGTATTTT.

The chain uses TRBV5-1 and TRBJ2-1; 7 nucleotides agree with TRBD1. The CDR3 covers 15 residues. CDR1 is SGHRS and CDR2 is YFSETQ in the germline V gene. Trimming removed 1 base from V and 3 bases from J; junction bases left unmatched: 4. In DNA, the CDR3 is TGCGCCAGCAGCTTGAGGGGGCCAAACTACAATGAGCAGTTCTTC. Residues: CASSLRGPNYNEQFF. Full variable domain (remainder filled in from reference TRBV5-1 and TRBJ2-1): KAGVTQTPRYLIKTRGQQVTLSCSPISGHRSVSWYQQTPGQGLQFLFEYFSETQRNKGNFPGRFSGRQFSNSRSEMNVSTLELGDSALYLCASSLRGPNYNEQFFGPGTRLTVL.

In its sample, this clone was seen a few times. The rearrangement links TRBV6-5 to TRBJ2-7; 9 bases are shared with TRBD1. The junction had 8 bases not matched to a gene; V was cut back by 5 bases and J by 3 bases. This CDR3 is 15 amino acids long. Germline V gene lookup returns CDR1 MNHEY and CDR2 SVGAGI. Here the CDR3 reads CASSQPGTGHYEQYV. In nucleotides, the CDR3 is TGTGCCAGCAGTCAACCCGGGACAGGGCACTACGAGCAGTACGTC.

J is TRBJ1-1 and V is TRBV6-5; D unresolved. Between the trimmed V and J ends, which lost 8 bases and 4 bases, there was a span of 8 bases. Germline V gene sequence: CDR1 MNHEY, CDR2 SVGAGI. The CDR3 has 11 amino acids. The chain's CDR3 is CASSAGTEAFF. The CDR3 DNA reads TGTGCCAGCTCCGCGGGCACTGAAGCTTTCTTT.

The rearrangement joins TRBV5-1 to TRBJ2-2; the D is unclear. Trimming stripped 0 bases from V and 6 bases from J, with 6 bases between. Per the germline V gene, CDR1 is SGHRS and CDR2 is YFSETQ. The CDR3 spans 13 residues. This CDR3 reads CASSLDMAGELFF. For the CDR3, the DNA is TGCGCCAGCAGCTTGGATATGGCCGGGGAGCTGTTTTTT.